These 15 T cell receptor beta chains share one sample of origin, sequenced in a study of blood T cell repertoires in COVID-19. Data came from immunoSEQ multiplex PCR; TCRdb stores just in-frame clones and leaves some out. The sample has tens of thousands of clones, 65% to 85% seen once. Material for sequencing was peripheral blood. Every receptor here comes from a man between 65 and 85 years old with active or convalescent COVID-19.

The chain combines TRBV5-8 with TRBJ1-6; D not resolved. Trimming removed 0 bases from V and 12 bases from J, with 7 bases in between. The CDR3 spans 12 residues. Germline-derived CDR1 and CDR2 are SGHTS and YDEGEE. The CDR3 DNA reads TGTGCCAGCAGCTTGGCGCTAAGACCCCTCCACTTT. Its protein is CASSLALRPLHF.

The chain carries TRBV5-1 and TRBJ2-5; 8 bases fit TRBD1. This CDR3 comprises 16 residues. J gave up 2 bases and V 0 bases, and 6 bases lay outside the gene matches. The germline V gene has CDR1 SGHRS and CDR2 YFSETQ. In DNA form, the CDR3 reads TGCGCCAGCAGCTTGGGGCCCCAGGGGGCTCAAGAGACCCAGTACTTC. It is translated as CASSLGPQGAQETQYF.

The chain combines TRBV19 with TRBJ2-5, with 12 bases matching TRBD2. The trim removed 5 bases at V and 5 bases at J, leaving 6 bases unmatched. The CDR3 covers 15 residues. The germline CDR1 and CDR2 sequences are LNHDA and SQIVND (reference sequence). Written as DNA, the CDR3 is TGTGCCAGTAGTCTCCTAGCGGGGGGGCCCGAGACCCAGTACTTC. It yields the protein CASSLLAGGPETQYF. The variable domain in full, with the rest retrieved from reference TRBV19 and TRBJ2-5, is DGGITQSPKYLFRKEGQNVTLSCEQNLNHDAMYWYRQDPGQGLRLIYYSQIVNDFQKGDIAEGYSVSREKKESFPLTVTSAQKNPTAFYLCASSLLAGGPETQYFGPGTRLLVL.

The chain has TRBV7-3 and TRBJ2-5; TRBD2 matches at 9 bases. The CDR3 sequence is 14 residues long. Trimming at V came to 5 bases and at J to 5 bases, leaving 6 bases not matched to a gene. Germline values: CDR1 SGHTA, CDR2 FQGTGA. The CDR3 DNA reads as TGTGCCAGCAGCCGCGGGGGGGCATGGGAGACCCAGTACTTC. Translation: CASSRGGAWETQYF.

This chain connects TRBV5-1 to TRBJ2-5, with D possibly being TRBD1 (6 bases). V was cut by 1 base and J by 5 bases, with 12 bases left in between. Germline CDR1 is SGHRS and CDR2 is YFSETQ. The CDR3 loop spans 14 amino acids. The DNA of the CDR3 is TGCGCCAGCAGCTTGACGGGGCAGGGGGAGACCCAGTACTTC. This gives the protein CASSLTGQGETQYF.

The rearrangement uses TRBV11-2 and TRBJ1-2, with 10 bases that match TRBD1. CDR3 length equals 15 residues. V dropped 8 bases and J dropped 5; count of bases not matched to a gene: 11. Germline V lookup: CDR1 SGHAT, CDR2 FQNNGV. CDR3 loop: CASEDRGNVGYGYTF. Here the CDR3 DNA reads TGTGCCAGCGAGGACAGGGGGAATGTCGGATATGGCTACACCTTC.

The chain has TRBV2 and TRBJ2-7; D not certain. Germline values: CDR1 SNHLY, CDR2 FYNNEI. There are 11 residues in the CDR3. With 5 bases removed from V and 6 bases from J, the gap between germline ends came to 8 bases. CDR3 sequence reads: CASSSRIEQYF. CDR3 DNA sequence: TGTGCCAGCAGTTCTCGTATCGAGCAGTACTTC.

V and J are TRBV5-1 and TRBJ1-2; 8 bases are shared with TRBD1. J lost 7 bases, V lost 2 bases, and 7 bases had no gene match. The CDR3 runs to 14 residues. CDR1 SGHRS and CDR2 YFSETQ come from the germline V gene. The CDR3 is CASSLGQGLFGYTF. The CDR3 nucleotides are TGCGCCAGCAGCTTAGGACAGGGATTGTTTGGCTACACCTTC.

The rearrangement uses TRBV18 and TRBJ2-1; 11 bases are a match to TRBD2. This CDR3 has 17 amino acids. Germline values: CDR1 KGHSH, CDR2 LQKENI. Trimming removed 4 bases from V and 0 bases from J; junction bases left unmatched: 5. The CDR3 DNA follows: TGTGCCAGCTCACGTACTAGCGGGGGACCCTCCTACAATGAGCAGTTCTTC. Protein sequence: CASSRTSGGPSYNEQFF.

The rearrangement links TRBV6-5 to TRBJ1-4; maybe TRBD1 (6 bases). Germline assignment: CDR1 MNHEY and CDR2 SVGAGI. With 6 bases removed from V and 2 bases from J, the gap between germline ends came to 13 bases. The CDR3 length is 15 residues. CDR3 nucleotides: TGTGCCAGCAGATCAACAGGGTTGACTAATGAAAAACTGTTTTTT. Its translation is CASRSTGLTNEKLFF.

This clone was detected a few times. The CDR3 DNA follows: TGTGCCAGCAGCCAGGACAGGGTCGTTCGAACTGAAGCTTTCTTT. Translated, it gives CASSQDRVVRTEAFF. This chain joins TRBV5-4 and TRBJ1-1, with 8 bases matching TRBD1. This CDR3 is built from 15 residues. Trimming removed 4 bases from V and 5 bases from J; junction bases left unmatched: 10. Germline CDR1 SGHNT, CDR2 YYREEE (reference sequence).

This clone was seen a handful of times. The chain links TRBV2 to TRBJ2-2; 7 positions agree with TRBD1. This CDR3 comprises 13 residues. The V gene end was trimmed by 7 bases and the J gene end by 6 bases; junction bases not matched to a gene: 5. CDR1 and CDR2 from the germline V gene are SNHLY and FYNNEI. In DNA, the CDR3 is TGTGCCAGCACCCCACAGGGGTCCGGGGAGCTGTTTTTT. Protein: CASTPQGSGELFF.

This sequence joins TRBV28 and TRBJ2-3; a possible D gene is TRBD1 (5 bases). The CDR3 runs 13 residues. V lost 8 bases and J 4 bases, leaving 13 bases between the germline ends. The V gene's germline CDR1 is MDHEN and CDR2 SYDVKM. CDR3: CASRTTGADTQYF. In DNA form, the CDR3 reads TGTGCCAGCCGGACAACTGGAGCAGATACGCAGTATTTT.

This chain connects TRBV19 to TRBJ1-3; D is ambiguous. Germline-derived CDR1 and CDR2 are LNHDA and SQIVND (reference sequence). Deletions cut 11 bases from V and 4 bases from J, with 27 bases between. The CDR3 spans 17 residues. The CDR3 protein is CAFSKARGLRLGNTIYF. The DNA for the CDR3 is TGTGCCTTCTCTAAGGCCCGCGGTCTCCGGTTGGGAAACACCATATATTTT.

This chain connects TRBV28 to TRBJ2-7, with 7 bases lining up with TRBD1. The CDR3 sequence is 12 residues long. V dropped 4 bases and J dropped 4; count of bases not matched to a gene: 1. Looked up from germline, CDR1 is MDHEN and CDR2 is SYDVKM. The CDR3, as DNA: TGTGCCAGCAGTTGGGGACAGTACGAGCAGTACTTC. This sequence encodes CASSWGQYEQYF.